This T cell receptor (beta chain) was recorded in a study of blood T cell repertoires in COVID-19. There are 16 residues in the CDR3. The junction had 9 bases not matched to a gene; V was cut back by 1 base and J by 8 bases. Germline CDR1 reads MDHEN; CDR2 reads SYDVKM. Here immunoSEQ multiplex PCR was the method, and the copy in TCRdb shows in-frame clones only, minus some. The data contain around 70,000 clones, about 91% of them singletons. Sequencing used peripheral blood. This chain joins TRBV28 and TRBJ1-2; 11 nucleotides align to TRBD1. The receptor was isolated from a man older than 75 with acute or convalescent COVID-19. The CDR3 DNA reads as TGTGCCAGCAGTTTATCCGGCGGACAGGGGGCGGTGGGCTACACCTTC. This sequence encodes CASSLSGGQGAVGYTF.